This TCR beta chain was recovered during a study of T cells in localized non-small cell lung cancer. Study findings and constraints: Tumor showed lower T cell clonality than uninvolved adjacent lung, where it was highest.

As concerns this clone: Antigen unknown.

The CDR3 spans 15 residues. The V gene end was trimmed by 2 bases and the J gene end by 7 bases; junction bases not matched to a gene: 5. Germline CDR1 MDHEN, CDR2 SYDVKM. Method: immunoSEQ multiplex PCR; TCRdb's copy keeps in-frame clones and lacks some. Of tens of thousands of clones in the sample, around 83% were seen once. The clonotype originates from a man aged 40 to 75 with stage II lung adenocarcinoma. The chain is built from TRBV28 and TRBJ2-1, with 10 positions matching TRBD2. The specimen was PBMCs, collected before any cancer treatment. The chain's CDR3 is CASSLPMTSGNEQFF. In nucleotides, the CDR3 is TGTGCCAGCAGTTTACCCATGACTAGCGGGAATGAGCAGTTCTTC. Full variable domain (rest looked up from reference TRBV28 and TRBJ2-1): DVKVTQSSRYLVKRTGEKVFLECVQDMDHENMFWYRQDPGLGLRLIYFSYDVKMKEKGDIPEGYSVSREKKERFSLILESASTNQTSMYLCASSLPMTSGNEQFFGPGTRLTVL.